This entry describes one T cell receptor (beta chain). The CDR3 contains 12 residues. CDR1 and CDR2 from the germline V gene are MGHRA and YSYEKL. Trimming pared 1 base from V and 6 bases from J, leaving 3 bases between. In the original workflow: Nucleated cell counts were estimated from reference gene primer amplification. The protocol was immunoSEQ multiplex PCR, while the TCRdb copy is restricted to in-frame clones and leaves out a portion. V, J and clone size are those of that table, while D and trimming were read from the DNA. The sample records 200,000 to 250,000 clones, 85% to 90% being singletons. The entry originates in a study of blood T cell repertoires in COVID-19. Study at large: Collection of acute and convalescent COVID-19 samples took place in the United States, Italy and Spain. From T cells, B-cell-depleted T cells, or PBMCs came the material, which was cDNA or gDNA.

The chain couples TRBV4-1 to TRBJ2-2; no clear D. This clonotype was obtained from a woman aged 60-75 years with acute or convalescent COVID-19. Sequenced: peripheral blood. The CDR3 DNA reads TGCGCCAGCAGCCAAGCGGCCGGGGAGCTGTTTTTT. It codes for CASSQAAGELFF.